Each of the 27 T cell receptor beta chains below was sequenced from the same sample in a study of Ad26.COV2.S vaccination and SARS-CoV-2 variants. Data came from immunoSEQ multiplex PCR; TCRdb stores just in-frame clones and leaves some out. The sample holds some 180,000 clones, around 88% seen once. The source was peripheral blood, collected after recovery from COVID-19. The receptors come from a human donor who had recovered from COVID-19.

The rearrangement uses TRBV7-6 and TRBJ2-1; TRBD2 might be the D (5 bases). The CDR3 runs to 14 residues. V lost 2 bases to trimming and J lost 6 bases, with 11 bases between them. Germline-derived CDR1 and CDR2 are SGHVS and FNYEAQ. The CDR3 DNA sequence: TGTGCCAGCAGCTTACAACCTAGCACCAATGAGCAGTTCTTC. Translation: CASSLQPSTNEQFF.

V usage is TRBV14 and J usage is TRBJ2-1; 9 bases agree with TRBD2. After removal of 0 bases from V and 9 bases from J, the junction contained 6 bases not matched to a gene. CDR1 is SGHDN, CDR2 FVKESK, per germline. The CDR3 is 15 residues long. CDR3 loop: CASSQDVVAGVEQFF. CDR3 DNA sequence: TGTGCCAGCAGCCAAGATGTGGTAGCGGGAGTTGAGCAGTTCTTC.

The CDR3 protein is CASSPTGGGPWTQYF. CDR3 bases: TGTGCCAGCAGCCCGACGGGTGGTGGGCCTTGGACCCAGTACTTC. The rearrangement uses TRBV5-6 and TRBJ2-5, with no clear D. The V gene lost 4 bases and the J gene lost 7 bases, with 20 bases spanning the gap. Germline CDR1 and CDR2: SGHDT and YYEEEE. This CDR3 contains 15 residues.

The chain has TRBV2 and TRBJ1-1; 10 bases are shared with TRBD1. This CDR3 is built from 14 residues. Looked up from germline, CDR1 is SNHLY and CDR2 is FYNNEI. V trimming: 9 bases; J trimming: 2 bases; junction bases outside the gene matches: 6. DNA for the CDR3: TGTGCCAGAGGGGGACAGGGGTTAAACACTGAAGCTTTCTTT. It codes for CARGGQGLNTEAFF.

The genes are TRBV19 and TRBJ2-2, with 16 bases matching TRBD2. This CDR3 comprises 19 residues. V lost 8 bases and J lost 0; bases outside the gene matches: 9. Germline V gives CDR1 LNHDA, CDR2 SQIVND (reference sequence). The chain's CDR3 is CASSQQGTSGGANTGELFF. DNA of the CDR3: TGTGCCAGTTCCCAACAAGGGACTAGCGGGGGGGCGAACACCGGGGAGCTGTTTTTT.

This rearrangement joins TRBV19 to TRBJ1-1; D remains unclear. Deletions cut 5 bases from V and 8 bases from J, with 9 bases between. The CDR3 totals 11 residues. Per the germline V gene, CDR1 is LNHDA and CDR2 is SQIVND (reference sequence). The CDR3, as DNA: TGTGCCAGTAGTTTCGGGGTGGAAGCTTTCTTT. Protein sequence: CASSFGVEAFF.

This clone came up a few times. The CDR3 nucleotides read TGTGCCACCAGTGGCTTTTGGTCAGGGGGGGTTCAGCCCCAGCATTTT. This translates into CATSGFWSGGVQPQHF. V usage is TRBV24-1 and J usage is TRBJ1-5, with 7 bases identical to TRBD1. Germline V gene lookup returns CDR1 KGHDR and CDR2 SFDVKD. There are 16 residues in the CDR3. The ends lost 5 bases at V and 6 bases at J; junction bases unmatched: 12.

The chain uses TRBV13 and TRBJ1-4, with 9 bases matching TRBD1. V was pared by 4 bases and J by 2 bases, with 14 bases of the junction left unmatched. CDR3 size: 19 residues. Germline values: CDR1 PRHDT, CDR2 FYEKMQ (reference sequence). CDR3 sequence: CASSSSLADRGHTNEKLFF. The CDR3 nucleotides read TGTGCCAGCAGCTCCTCGTTGGCGGACAGGGGTCACACTAATGAAAAACTGTTTTTT.

The chain links TRBV7-2 to TRBJ2-7; D is perhaps TRBD1 or TRBD2 (5 bases each). This CDR3 comprises 15 residues. V lost 5 bases, J lost 7 bases, and 21 bases lay in between. From germline, CDR1 is SGHTA and CDR2 FQGNSA. CDR3 nucleotides: TGTGCCAGCAGCCCCTACGGGACCCGGAGCGGAGAGCAGTACTTC. It yields the protein CASSPYGTRSGEQYF.

This clone is a singleton in its sample. V usage is TRBV6-2 or TRBV6-3 and J usage is TRBJ1-4; the D gene is possibly TRBD1 (5 bases). V lost 6 bases to trimming and J lost 6 bases, with 14 bases between them. The germline gives CDR1 MNHEY, CDR2 SVGEGT. There are 14 residues in the CDR3. The CDR3, as DNA: TGTGCCAGCAGCCCTCGGGACGGCTATGAAAAACTGTTTTTT. It yields the protein CASSPRDGYEKLFF.

The gene calls are TRBV28 and TRBJ1-2, with a tentative D call TRBD1 (5 bases). Trimming took off 6 bases at V and 4 bases at J, with 18 bases between the two ends. The CDR3 length is 15 residues. Germline loops: CDR1 MDHEN, CDR2 SYDVKM. CDR3 region: CASSEATADLYGYTF. CDR3 bases: TGTGCCAGCAGCGAGGCGACAGCCGATCTCTATGGCTACACCTTC.

The chain joins TRBV6-5 to TRBJ1-2; D is uncertain. The germline gives CDR1 MNHEY, CDR2 SVGAGI. The CDR3 is 15 amino acids. The V end lost 0 bases, the J end lost 5 bases, and 13 bases lay between the germline ends. This CDR3 reads CASSYSRGMSYGYTF. The CDR3 DNA follows: TGTGCCAGCAGTTACTCTCGAGGGATGTCTTATGGCTACACCTTC.

This clone was recorded a few times. The CDR3 bases are TGTGCCAGCAGCTTGGCGCCCGGCACTAATGAAAAACTGTTTTTT. Translating gives CASSLAPGTNEKLFF. The V gene is TRBV5-4, the J gene TRBJ1-4, with unresolved D. From germline, CDR1 is SGHNT and CDR2 YYREEE (reference sequence). This CDR3 comprises 15 residues. Trimming shortened V by 0 bases and J by 2 bases, and 8 bases separated the two germline ends.

The chain couples TRBV4-2 to TRBJ2-1; D is perhaps TRBD1 or TRBD2 (5 bases each). Germline V CDR1 and CDR2: LGHNA, YNFKEQ. The V end lost 0 bases, the J end lost 2 bases, and 11 bases lay between the germline ends. The CDR3 is made up of 16 amino acids. The CDR3 loop reads CASSQESVGAYNEQFF. The CDR3 nucleotides are TGTGCCAGCAGCCAAGAGTCTGTGGGGGCCTACAATGAGCAGTTCTTC.

V is TRBV6-2 or TRBV6-3 and J is TRBJ2-5, with D perhaps matching TRBD2 (6 bases). Germline V CDR1 and CDR2: MNHEY, SVGEGT. V lost 2 bases and J lost 5, with 24 bases in between. This CDR3 contains 18 residues. CDR3 in amino acids: CASSYPTSFEIFEETQYF. The CDR3 bases are TGTGCCAGCAGTTACCCGACTAGTTTTGAAATTTTTGAGGAGACCCAGTACTTC.

CDR3 coding DNA: TGTGCCAGCAGCTTAGCTACGACTAGCGGGGGGAGGACAGATACGCAGTATTTT. Amino acids: CASSLATTSGGRTDTQYF. J is TRBJ2-3 and V is TRBV7-2; 13 nucleotides match TRBD2. This CDR3 comprises 18 residues. J gave up 3 bases and V 0 bases, and 6 bases lay outside the gene matches. Germline-derived CDR1 and CDR2 are SGHTA and FQGNSA.

The rearrangement joins TRBV7-9 to TRBJ1-1, with D hard to call. V lost 3 bases and J 6 bases, leaving 2 bases between the germline ends. Per germline, CDR1 SEHNR and CDR2 FQNEAQ (reference sequence). CDR3 length equals 10 residues. The CDR3 region is CASSFSEAFF. For the CDR3, the DNA is TGTGCCAGCAGCTTTTCTGAAGCTTTCTTT.

V and J are TRBV2 and TRBJ2-2; TRBD2 matches 8 bases. J lost 6 bases, V lost 2 bases, and 8 bases had no gene match. This CDR3 has 16 residues. Germline V gene sequence: CDR1 SNHLY, CDR2 FYNNEI. CDR3 sequence: CASSEQGGRSSGELFF. The CDR3, as DNA: TGTGCCAGCAGTGAACAGGGCGGGAGGTCCTCCGGGGAGCTGTTTTTT.

The CDR3 reads CASSAGQGLSNQPQHF. Written as DNA, the CDR3 is TGTGCCAGCAGCGCCGGACAGGGACTCTCCAATCAGCCCCAGCATTTT. This chain links TRBV5-8 with TRBJ1-5; 8 bases line up with TRBD1. This CDR3 region has 16 residues. Germline V gives CDR1 SGHTS, CDR2 YDEGEE. Trimming at V came to 4 bases and at J to 3 bases, leaving 9 bases not matched to a gene.

This chain connects TRBV28 to TRBJ2-5; TRBD1 agrees at 7 bases. This CDR3 has 15 residues. Germline V lookup: CDR1 MDHEN, CDR2 SYDVKM. Trimming removed 5 bases from V and 0 bases from J; junction bases left unmatched: 6. The CDR3 loop is CASSPLTGNQETQYF. CDR3 coding DNA: TGTGCCAGCAGTCCCCTGACAGGGAACCAAGAGACCCAGTACTTC. The full variable domain, in which reference TRBV28 and TRBJ2-5 provide the parts outside the CDR3, is DVKVTQSSRYLVKRTGEKVFLECVQDMDHENMFWYRQDPGLGLRLIYFSYDVKMKEKGDIPEGYSVSREKKERFSLILESASTNQTSMYLCASSPLTGNQETQYFGPGTRLLVL.

The V call is TRBV7-9, the J call TRBJ2-3, with D possibly being TRBD1 (6 bases). Trimming removed 0 bases from V and 0 bases from J, with 10 bases in between. The CDR3 length is 16 residues. Germline CDR1 SEHNR, CDR2 FQNEAQ (reference sequence). The CDR3: CASSLAGHDSTDTQYF. The CDR3 DNA follows: TGTGCCAGCAGCTTAGCGGGACATGATAGCACAGATACGCAGTATTTT.

The chain joins TRBV15 to TRBJ2-6; the D is unclear. The CDR3 runs 15 residues. V lost 5 bases, J lost 0 bases, and 8 bases lay in between. Germline V gene sequence: CDR1 LNHNV, CDR2 YYDKDF (reference sequence). CDR3 sequence: CATSGYSSGANVLTF. The CDR3 DNA sequence: TGTGCCACCAGCGGATACAGCTCTGGGGCCAACGTCCTGACTTTC.

The gene calls are TRBV7-8 and TRBJ2-1, with D perhaps assigned TRBD1 or TRBD2 (5 bases each). Germline CDR1 reads SGHVS; CDR2 reads FQNEAQ. With 3 bases removed from V and 10 bases from J, the gap between germline ends came to 16 bases. The CDR3 runs to 14 residues. The CDR3 reads CASSFVGELAEQFF. Written as DNA, the CDR3 is TGTGCCAGCAGCTTTGTGGGGGAGCTGGCGGAGCAGTTCTTC.

The chain recombines TRBV5-1 with TRBJ2-3; 8 nucleotides line up with TRBD2. The germline gives CDR1 SGHRS, CDR2 YFSETQ. Unmatched junction bases numbered 1, after V lost 1 base and J lost 3 bases. The CDR3 spans 14 residues. The CDR3 here is CASSLLAGTDTQYF. The CDR3 DNA reads as TGCGCCAGCAGCTTGTTAGCGGGAACAGATACGCAGTATTTT.

The chain links TRBV19 to TRBJ2-6, with D perhaps matching TRBD2 (6 bases). The germline V gene encodes CDR1 LNHDA and CDR2 SQIVND (reference sequence). Trimming pared 7 bases from V and 0 bases from J, leaving 16 bases between. The CDR3 runs to 17 residues. CDR3 nucleotide sequence: TGTGCCAGTACTCCAATAGGAGGGCGCTCTGGGGCCAACGTCCTGACTTTC. Protein sequence: CASTPIGGRSGANVLTF.

The genes are TRBV6-5 and TRBJ1-1; TRBD1 aligns across 8 bases. Germline V lookup: CDR1 MNHEY, CDR2 SVGAGI. The CDR3 consists of 13 residues. With 4 bases clipped from V and 4 bases from J, the junction kept 2 bases outside the gene matches. The CDR3 protein is CASSWTGTTEAFF. CDR3 coding DNA: TGTGCCAGCAGTTGGACAGGGACCACTGAAGCTTTCTTT.

V and J are TRBV6-5 and TRBJ2-1; TRBD1 aligns across 9 bases. Germline loops: CDR1 MNHEY, CDR2 SVGAGI. The CDR3 extends over 13 amino acids. J lost 4 bases, V lost 9 bases, and 4 bases had no gene match. The CDR3 here is CASGTGRYNEQFF. The CDR3 DNA is TGTGCCAGTGGGACAGGGAGATACAATGAGCAGTTCTTC.